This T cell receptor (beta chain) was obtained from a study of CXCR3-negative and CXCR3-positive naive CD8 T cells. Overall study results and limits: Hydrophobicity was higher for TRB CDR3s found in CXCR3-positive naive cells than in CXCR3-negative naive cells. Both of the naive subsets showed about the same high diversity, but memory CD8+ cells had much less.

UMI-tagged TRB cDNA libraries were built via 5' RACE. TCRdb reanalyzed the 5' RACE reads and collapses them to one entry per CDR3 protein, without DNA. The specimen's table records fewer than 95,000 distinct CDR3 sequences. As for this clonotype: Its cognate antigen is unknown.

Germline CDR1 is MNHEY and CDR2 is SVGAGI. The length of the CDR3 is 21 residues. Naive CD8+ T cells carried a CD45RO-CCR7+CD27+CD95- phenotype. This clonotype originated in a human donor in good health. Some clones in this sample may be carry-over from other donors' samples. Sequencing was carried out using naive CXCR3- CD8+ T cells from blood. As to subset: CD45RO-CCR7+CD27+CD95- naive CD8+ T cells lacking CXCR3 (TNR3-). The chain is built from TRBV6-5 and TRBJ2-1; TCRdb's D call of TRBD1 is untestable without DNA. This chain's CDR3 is CASSYSRQVGTGFLAGNEQFF.